This T cell receptor (beta chain) was captured by sequencing in a study of blood T cell repertoires in COVID-19. TCRdb's copy holds only in-frame clones and misses some; the assay was immunoSEQ multiplex PCR. The table shows around 280,000 clones, with around 90% occurring only once. Germline CDR1 reads MNHEY; CDR2 reads SMNVEV (reference sequence). This CDR3 comprises 17 residues. The junction had 8 bases not matched to a gene; V was cut back by 2 bases and J by 4 bases. Source material: PBMCs or T cells enriched from blood (not recorded which). V gene TRBV27 combines with J gene TRBJ2-1, with 10 bases fitting TRBD2. The sequence derives from a woman aged 18-29 years with acute COVID-19. Written as DNA, the CDR3 is TGTGCCAGCAGTTTACCCCAACTAGCGGGGTATTACAATGAGCAGTTCTTC. This codes for CASSLPQLAGYYNEQFF.